This T cell receptor (beta chain) was captured in a study of monozygotic twins with inflammatory bowel disease. Total RNA, at roughly 3,400 ng, went into every TCR library. Each CDR3 protein gets one entry in TCRdb, which reprocessed the 5' RACE reads and gives no DNA. The sample spans fewer than 450,000 distinct CDR3 sequences; the ten largest clones claim just over 2.5%. Study results and limitations: What may have added variability to patient repertoires is that immunosuppressive treatments differed. Healthy twins shared more clonotypes with others than IBD patients, most markedly active ones.

The length of the CDR3 is 17 residues. Germline V CDR1 and CDR2: SGHTA, FQGNSA. With respect to this clonotype: Its antigen is currently unknown.

Material: blood. The chain couples TRBV7-2 to TRBJ2-2; the D call of TRBD2 rests on TCRdb alone, since no DNA is present to check it. The TCR comes from a human donor with ulcerative colitis or Crohn's disease, or a healthy co-twin of an affected twin (not recorded which). CDR3 amino acids: CASSFPSGGAVTGELFF. Full variable domain (rest looked up from reference TRBV7-2 and TRBJ2-2): GAGVSQSPSNKVTEKGKDVELRCDPISGHTALYWYRQSLGQGLEFLIYFQGNSAPDKSGLPSDRFSAERTGGSVSTLTIQRTQQEDSAVYLCASSFPSGGAVTGELFFGEGSRLTVL.